This T cell receptor (beta chain) was profiled in a study of CD8 T cells in ankylosing spondylitis. Findings of the study overall: Clones linked to disease were reported to show significant enrichment in matched ankylosing spondylitis synovial fluid. Some motif variants were previously reported in reactive arthritis synovial fluid and blood. Blood of patients with ankylosing spondylitis appeared to be characterized by a TCR beta motif of several highly homologous variants.

There are 12 residues in the CDR3. Looked up from germline, CDR1 is KGHSH and CDR2 is LQKENI. After removal of 5 bases from V and 7 bases from J, the junction contained 3 bases not matched to a gene. Quantitative molecular-barcoded 5'-RACE generated the TCR beta libraries. Each CDR3 protein gets one entry after TCRdb re-called the 5' RACE reads with MiXCR. The table has some 140,000 distinct CDR3 sequences, roughly 8% seen once. This clonotype was seen at least ten times. Its antigen is unknown. The receptor's source is a male donor with ankylosing spondylitis. V gene TRBV18 combines with J gene TRBJ2-3; TRBD1 agrees at 7 bases. Sequenced: synovial fluid, either unsorted or a sorted T cell fraction (not recorded which). CDR3 region: CASSTTGNTQYF. CDR3 nucleotide sequence: TGTGCCAGCTCAACGACAGGGAATACGCAGTATTTT. The variable domain in full, with the rest retrieved from reference TRBV18 and TRBJ2-3, is NAGVMQNPRHLVRRRGQEARLRCSPMKGHSHVYWYRQLPEEGLKFMVYLQKENIIDESGMPKERFSAEFPKEGPSILRIQQVVRGDSAAYFCASSTTGNTQYFGPGTRLTVL.